A single sample is the source of the 21 T cell receptor beta chains below, sequenced in a study of blood T cell repertoires in COVID-19. Clones were sequenced by immunoSEQ multiplex PCR, and TCRdb holds only the in-frame ones, with some missing. This table holds 220,000 or so clones, around four fifths found once. What was sequenced was peripheral blood. The receptors stem from a woman aged 80 or older with acute or convalescent COVID-19.

CDR3 nucleotide sequence: TGTGCCAGTCAGAGACAGGGTCGCGAGCAGTACTTC. It encodes CASQRQGREQYF. This chain uses TRBV12-3 or TRBV12-4 with TRBJ2-7; the match to TRBD1 covers 7 bases. The trim removed 9 bases at V and 6 bases at J, leaving 8 bases unmatched. CDR3 length equals 12 residues.

The chain employs TRBV3-1 (or the pseudogene TRBV3-2) and TRBJ2-7; 7 bases agree with TRBD2. The CDR3 has 14 amino acids. Trimming cost V 4 bases and J 1 base; bases outside gene matches: 4. CDR1 is LGHDT, CDR2 YNNKEL, per germline (reference sequence). This CDR3 is CASSLAGVSYEQYF. DNA of the CDR3: TGTGCCAGCAGCCTCGCGGGAGTTTCCTACGAGCAGTACTTC.

The chain links TRBV5-6 to TRBJ2-7; 8 bases agree with TRBD2. The CDR3 length is 19 residues. J lost 4 bases, V lost 0 bases, and 18 bases had no gene match. CDR1 is SGHDT and CDR2 is YYEEEE in the germline V gene. Here the CDR3 reads CASSLVLDSGTRNPYEQYF. The CDR3, as DNA: TGTGCCAGCAGCTTGGTCCTAGACAGCGGGACTAGGAATCCTTACGAGCAGTACTTC.

DNA of the CDR3: TGCGCCAGCAGCCCCGGACAGGGGGCGCAGGATGGCTACACCTTC. Residues: CASSPGQGAQDGYTF. The chain is built from TRBV5-1 and TRBJ1-2, with 11 nucleotides matching TRBD1. J lost 6 bases, V lost 4 bases, and 8 bases had no gene match. CDR1 SGHRS and CDR2 YFSETQ come from the germline V gene. The CDR3 extends over 15 amino acids.

The chain links TRBV3-1 (or the pseudogene TRBV3-2) to TRBJ2-1; 15 bases fit TRBD2. The junction had 13 bases not matched to a gene; V was cut back by 6 bases and J by 7 bases. The CDR3 has 18 amino acids. CDR1 is LGHDT and CDR2 is YNNKEL in the germline V gene (reference sequence). CDR3 nucleotides: TGTGCCAGCAGTGGACTAGCGGGGGGGCGATACTCCGGGAATGAGCAGTTCTTC. Protein sequence: CASSGLAGGRYSGNEQFF.

V gene TRBV5-4 combines with J gene TRBJ2-1; a weak D match, TRBD1 (6 bases). CDR1 and CDR2 from the germline V gene are SGHNT and YYREEE (reference sequence). This CDR3 region has 15 residues. Trimming cost V 0 bases and J 8 bases, with 15 bases left between them. CDR3 sequence: CASSLGGNRVDEQFF. In DNA, the CDR3 is TGTGCCAGCAGCTTGGGGGGGAACAGGGTAGATGAGCAGTTCTTC. Drawing the rest from reference TRBV5-4 and TRBJ2-1, the complete variable domain is ETGVTQSPTHLIKTRGQQVTLRCSSQSGHNTVSWYQQALGQGPQFIFQYYREEENGRGNFPPRFSGLQFPNYSSELNVNALELDDSALYLCASSLGGNRVDEQFFGPGTRLTVL.

A few counts support this clone. The sample holds other DNA sequences that translate to the same CDR3. The genes are TRBV3-1 (or the pseudogene TRBV3-2) and TRBJ1-4; D unclear. CDR1 and CDR2 (germline): LGHDT, YNNKEL (reference sequence). Trimming pared 3 bases from V and 0 bases from J, leaving 5 bases between. The CDR3 extends over 14 amino acids. The CDR3 sequence: CASSQGATNEKLFF. The CDR3 bases are TGTGCCAGCAGCCAGGGCGCAACTAATGAAAAACTGTTTTTT.

The chain uses TRBV6-5 and TRBJ1-3; 8 nucleotides agree with TRBD1. The V gene's germline CDR1 is MNHEY and CDR2 SVGAGI. The CDR3 extends over 15 amino acids. V shed 5 bases, J shed 3 bases, and the junction held 6 bases outside the gene matches. The CDR3 DNA reads as TGTGCCAGCAGTAGGACAGGGACCATTGGAAACACCATATATTTT. Translation: CASSRTGTIGNTIYF.

For the CDR3, the DNA is TGTGCCAGCACCACAACCTACGAGCAGTACTTC. Protein product: CASTTTYEQYF. The chain has TRBV28 and TRBJ2-7; D not certain. Germline V CDR1 and CDR2: MDHEN, SYDVKM. V dropped 7 bases and J dropped 2 bases, with 6 bases sitting between them. The CDR3 consists of 11 residues. Full variable domain (outside the CDR3, taken from reference TRBV28 and TRBJ2-7): DVKVTQSSRYLVKRTGEKVFLECVQDMDHENMFWYRQDPGLGLRLIYFSYDVKMKEKGDIPEGYSVSREKKERFSLILESASTNQTSMYLCASTTTYEQYFGPGTRLTVT.

This clone has a single count. V usage is TRBV5-8 and J usage is TRBJ1-5, with D maybe TRBD1 (5 bases). The CDR3 runs to 13 residues. Germline CDR1 SGHTS, CDR2 YDEGEE. The germline V and J ends were trimmed by 4 bases and 4 bases, with 9 bases remaining between them. The CDR3 spells CASSLQGNQPQHF. CDR3 sequence (DNA): TGTGCCAGCAGCCTCCAGGGAAATCAGCCCCAGCATTTT.

This chain connects TRBV29-1 to TRBJ2-6, with 7 positions matching TRBD1. In germline, CDR1 is SQVTM, CDR2 ANQGSEA. This CDR3 has 14 amino acids. Trimming at V came to 8 bases and at J to 1 base, leaving 5 bases not matched to a gene. Here the CDR3 DNA reads TGCAGCATAAGGGGGCAATCTGGGGCCAACGTCCTGACTTTC. As protein: CSIRGQSGANVLTF.

A few counts support this clone. The chain employs TRBV14 and TRBJ2-2; a possible D gene is TRBD2 (5 bases). The CDR3 length is 14 residues. The germline gives CDR1 SGHDN, CDR2 FVKESK. V was clipped by 4 bases and J by 4 bases, with 10 bases between them. The CDR3 nucleotides read TGTGCCAGCAGCCCACTAGTGTTCACCGGGGAGCTGTTTTTT. This sequence encodes CASSPLVFTGELFF.

The rearrangement links TRBV5-4 to TRBJ1-4, with D perhaps TRBD1 (5 bases). V lost 4 bases and J 6 bases, leaving 13 bases between the germline ends. CDR3 length: 14 residues. CDR1 is SGHNT, CDR2 YYREEE, per germline (reference sequence). The CDR3 bases are TGTGCCAGCAGCCAAGACAGCGAGGATGAAAAACTGTTTTTT. As protein: CASSQDSEDEKLFF. Filled out from reference TRBV5-4 and TRBJ1-4, the complete variable domain reads ETGVTQSPTHLIKTRGQQVTLRCSSQSGHNTVSWYQQALGQGPQFIFQYYREEENGRGNFPPRFSGLQFPNYSSELNVNALELDDSALYLCASSQDSEDEKLFFGSGTQLSVL.

The J gene is TRBJ1-1, the V gene TRBV7-9; D uncertain. CDR1 and CDR2 from the germline V gene are SEHNR and FQNEAQ (reference sequence). The CDR3 length is 14 residues. V was shortened by 5 bases and J by 0 bases, with 10 bases between the two germline ends. CDR3: CASSPREVNTEAFF. CDR3 nucleotide sequence: TGTGCCAGCAGCCCGCGAGAGGTGAACACTGAAGCTTTCTTT.

The genes are TRBV4-3 and TRBJ2-2; 9 bases fit TRBD1. The CDR3 runs 16 residues. CDR1 LGHNA and CDR2 YSLEER come from the germline V gene. Losses at the gene ends were 0 bases for V and 3 bases for J; bases not matched to a gene: 2. The CDR3 DNA sequence: TGCGCCAGCAGCCAAGATGGGACAGGGTACACCGGGGAGCTGTTTTTT. Translated, it gives CASSQDGTGYTGELFF.

This clone was found once. This chain uses TRBV5-4 with TRBJ1-3; TRBD1 matches 11 bases. Germline assignment: CDR1 SGHNT and CDR2 YYREEE (reference sequence). V lost 4 bases to trimming and J lost 6 bases; unmatched junction nucleotides: 9. The CDR3 spans 16 residues. The CDR3 spells CASSGGTGGTLNTIYF. The CDR3, as DNA: TGTGCCAGCAGCGGAGGGACAGGGGGGACCTTAAACACCATATATTTT.

The chain couples TRBV18 to TRBJ2-7; D possibly corresponds to TRBD2 (5 bases). V dropped 2 bases and J dropped 1 base, with 12 bases sitting between them. Germline lookup yields CDR1 KGHSH and CDR2 LQKENI. The CDR3 spans 15 residues. CDR3 sequence: CASSPTDGGSYEQYF. CDR3 nucleotides: TGTGCCAGCTCACCAACGGACGGCGGGTCCTACGAGCAGTACTTC.

The chain is built from TRBV6-6 and TRBJ1-4; D unresolved. The CDR3 sequence is 14 residues long. Per germline, CDR1 MNHNY and CDR2 SVGAGI (reference sequence). V was shortened by 5 bases and J by 13 bases, with 20 bases between the two germline ends. The CDR3 nucleotides read TGTGCCAGCAGTCGATCACCCCCGCTTGGGAGACTGTTTTTT. Its protein is CASSRSPPLGRLFF.

This clone was observed a single time. This rearrangement joins TRBV5-1 to TRBJ1-2; 7 nucleotides agree with TRBD1. Trimming took 4 bases from V and 6 from J; bases not matched to a gene: 9. Germline CDR1 reads SGHRS; CDR2 reads YFSETQ. The CDR3 totals 14 residues. Here the CDR3 DNA reads TGCGCCAGCAGCCTATATGACAGGGTAGATGGCTACACCTTC. Its translation is CASSLYDRVDGYTF.

The chain has TRBV27 and TRBJ2-2; D is undetermined. Trimming cost V 0 bases and J 2 bases, with 10 bases left between them. There are 16 residues in the CDR3. Germline CDR1 is MNHEY and CDR2 is SMNVEV (reference sequence). Written as DNA, the CDR3 is TGTGCCAGCAGTTTATCGAGGCCGGCCAACACCGGGGAGCTGTTTTTT. Its translation: CASSLSRPANTGELFF.

This chain joins TRBV29-1 and TRBJ2-1, with no clear D. Trimming removed 5 bases from V and 4 bases from J, with 18 bases in between. There are 15 residues in the CDR3. The germline gives CDR1 SQVTM, CDR2 ANQGSEA. DNA of the CDR3: TGCAGCGTTCGCTCTACTACCATGAGATACAATGAGCAGTTCTTC. Translating gives CSVRSTTMRYNEQFF.